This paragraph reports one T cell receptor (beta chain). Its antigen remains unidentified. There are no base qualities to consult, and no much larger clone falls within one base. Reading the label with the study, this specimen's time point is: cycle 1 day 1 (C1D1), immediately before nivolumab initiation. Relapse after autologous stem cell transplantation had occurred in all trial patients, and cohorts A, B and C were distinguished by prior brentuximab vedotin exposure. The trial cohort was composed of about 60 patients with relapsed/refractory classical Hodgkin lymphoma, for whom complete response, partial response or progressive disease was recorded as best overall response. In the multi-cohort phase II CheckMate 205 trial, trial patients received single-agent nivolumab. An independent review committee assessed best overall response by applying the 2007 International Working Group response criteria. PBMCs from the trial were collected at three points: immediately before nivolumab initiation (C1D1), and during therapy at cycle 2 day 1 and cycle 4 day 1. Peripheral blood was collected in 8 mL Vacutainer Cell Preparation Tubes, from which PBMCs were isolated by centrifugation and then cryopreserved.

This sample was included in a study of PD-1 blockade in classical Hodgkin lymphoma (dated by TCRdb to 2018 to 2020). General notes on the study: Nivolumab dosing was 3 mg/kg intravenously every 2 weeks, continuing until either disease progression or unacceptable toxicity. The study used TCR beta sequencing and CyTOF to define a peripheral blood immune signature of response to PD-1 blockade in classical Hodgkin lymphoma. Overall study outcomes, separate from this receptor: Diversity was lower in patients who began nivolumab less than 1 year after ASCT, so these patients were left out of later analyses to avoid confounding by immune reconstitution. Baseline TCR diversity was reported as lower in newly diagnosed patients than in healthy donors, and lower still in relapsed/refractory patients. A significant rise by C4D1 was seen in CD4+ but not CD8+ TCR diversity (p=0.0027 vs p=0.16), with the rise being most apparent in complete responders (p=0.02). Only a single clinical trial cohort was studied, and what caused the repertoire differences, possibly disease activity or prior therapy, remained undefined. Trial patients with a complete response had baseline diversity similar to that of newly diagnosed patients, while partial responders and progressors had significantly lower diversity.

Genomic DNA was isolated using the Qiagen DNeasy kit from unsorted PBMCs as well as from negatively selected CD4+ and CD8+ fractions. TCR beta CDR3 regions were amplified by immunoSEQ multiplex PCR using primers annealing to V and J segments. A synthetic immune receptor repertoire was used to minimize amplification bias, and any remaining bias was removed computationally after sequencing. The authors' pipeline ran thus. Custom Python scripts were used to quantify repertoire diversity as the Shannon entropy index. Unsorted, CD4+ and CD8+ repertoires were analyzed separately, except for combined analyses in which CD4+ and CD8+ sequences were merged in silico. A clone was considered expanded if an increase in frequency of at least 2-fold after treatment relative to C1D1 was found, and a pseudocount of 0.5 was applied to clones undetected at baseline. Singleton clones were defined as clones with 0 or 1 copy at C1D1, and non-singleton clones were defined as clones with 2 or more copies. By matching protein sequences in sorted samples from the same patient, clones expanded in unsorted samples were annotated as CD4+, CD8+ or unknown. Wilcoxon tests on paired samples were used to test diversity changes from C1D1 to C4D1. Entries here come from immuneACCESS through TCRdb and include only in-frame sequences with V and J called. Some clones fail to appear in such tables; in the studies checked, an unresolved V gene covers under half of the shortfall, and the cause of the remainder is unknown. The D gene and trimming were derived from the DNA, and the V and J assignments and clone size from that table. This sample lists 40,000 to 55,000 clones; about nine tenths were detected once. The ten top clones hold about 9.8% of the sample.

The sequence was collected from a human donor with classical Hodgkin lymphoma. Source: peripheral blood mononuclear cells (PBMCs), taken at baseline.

For the CDR3, the sequence is CSADVRGVNTEAFF. Read as DNA, the sequence is TGCAGCGCTGATGTCCGGGGCGTGAACACTGAAGCTTTCTTT. Recombination joined TRBV29-1 with TRBJ1-1, and TRBD1 may be the D gene, going by 5 matching bases. There are 14 amino acids in the CDR3, from cysteine to phenylalanine inclusive. Only the CDR3 region is kept as DNA, spanning 42 bases read in frame from base 1. As encoded in the germline V gene, CDR1 is SQVTM while CDR2 is ANQGSEA. V was cut back by 7 bases and J by 0 bases, leaving a gap of 15 bases between them.